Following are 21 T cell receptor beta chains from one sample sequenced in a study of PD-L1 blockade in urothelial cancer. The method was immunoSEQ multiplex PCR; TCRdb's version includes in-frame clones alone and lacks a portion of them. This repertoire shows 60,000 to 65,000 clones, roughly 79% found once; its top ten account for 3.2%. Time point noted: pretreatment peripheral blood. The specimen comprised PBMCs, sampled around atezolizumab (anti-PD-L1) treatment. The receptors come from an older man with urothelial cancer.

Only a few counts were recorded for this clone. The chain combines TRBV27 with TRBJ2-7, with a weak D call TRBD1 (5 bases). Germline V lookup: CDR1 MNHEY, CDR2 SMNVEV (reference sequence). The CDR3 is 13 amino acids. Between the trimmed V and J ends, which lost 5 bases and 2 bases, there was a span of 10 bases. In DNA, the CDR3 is TGTGCCAGCAGTCCACAGACAGCCTACGAGCAGTACTTC. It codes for CASSPQTAYEQYF.

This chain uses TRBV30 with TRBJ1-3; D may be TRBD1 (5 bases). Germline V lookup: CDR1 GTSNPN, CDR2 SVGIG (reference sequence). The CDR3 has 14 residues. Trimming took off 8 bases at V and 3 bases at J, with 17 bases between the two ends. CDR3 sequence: CAHQEGLSGNTIYF. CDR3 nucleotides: TGTGCCCACCAGGAGGGGCTCAGTGGAAACACCATATATTTT.

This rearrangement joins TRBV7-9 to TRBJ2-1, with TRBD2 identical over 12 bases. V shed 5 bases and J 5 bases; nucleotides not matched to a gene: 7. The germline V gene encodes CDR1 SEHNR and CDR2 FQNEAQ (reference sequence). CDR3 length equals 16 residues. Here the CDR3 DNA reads TGTGCCAGCAGCCGAGGACTAGCGGGAATCAACAATGAGCAGTTCTTC. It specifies CASSRGLAGINNEQFF.

DNA of the CDR3: TGTGCCAGCAGTTTGGCCCAACGCGGGACCCAGTACTTC. Encoded protein: CASSLAQRGTQYF. The J gene is TRBJ2-5, the V gene TRBV27; D is ambiguous. The V end was cut by 3 bases, the J end by 7 bases, with 12 bases between. CDR1 MNHEY and CDR2 SMNVEV come from the germline V gene (reference sequence). The CDR3 is made up of 13 amino acids.

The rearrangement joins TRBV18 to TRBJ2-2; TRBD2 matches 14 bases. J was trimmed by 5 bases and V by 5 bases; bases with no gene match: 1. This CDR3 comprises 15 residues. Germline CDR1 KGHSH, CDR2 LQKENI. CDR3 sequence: CASSGTSGSTGELFF. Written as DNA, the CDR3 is TGTGCCAGCTCAGGGACTAGCGGGAGTACCGGGGAGCTGTTTTTT.

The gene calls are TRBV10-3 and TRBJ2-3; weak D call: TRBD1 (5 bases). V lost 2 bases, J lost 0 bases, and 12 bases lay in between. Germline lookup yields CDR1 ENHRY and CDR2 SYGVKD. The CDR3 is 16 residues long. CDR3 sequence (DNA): TGTGCCATCAGTGAGAATCGTAGGGGTAGCACAGATACGCAGTATTTT. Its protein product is CAISENRRGSTDTQYF.

The chain's CDR3 is CASTRDRLYGYTF. The CDR3 nucleotides read TGTGCCAGCACCCGAGACAGGCTCTATGGCTACACCTTC. This rearrangement joins TRBV6-5 to TRBJ1-2; possibly TRBD1 for D (6 bases). Trimming cost V 7 bases and J 4 bases, with 13 bases left between them. Germline values: CDR1 MNHEY, CDR2 SVGAGI. CDR3 length: 13 amino acids.

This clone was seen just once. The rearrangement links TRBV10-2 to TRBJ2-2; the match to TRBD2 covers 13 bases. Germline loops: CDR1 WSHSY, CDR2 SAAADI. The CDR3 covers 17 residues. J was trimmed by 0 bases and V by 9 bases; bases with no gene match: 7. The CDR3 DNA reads TGCGCCAGTGGACTAGCGGGAGTCAGGGCGAACACCGGGGAGCTGTTTTTT. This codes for CASGLAGVRANTGELFF.

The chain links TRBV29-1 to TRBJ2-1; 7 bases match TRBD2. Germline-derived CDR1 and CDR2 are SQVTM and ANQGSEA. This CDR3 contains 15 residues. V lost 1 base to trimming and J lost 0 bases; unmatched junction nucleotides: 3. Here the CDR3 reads CSVEGLADSYNEQFF. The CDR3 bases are TGCAGCGTTGAAGGCCTAGCGGACTCCTACAATGAGCAGTTCTTC.

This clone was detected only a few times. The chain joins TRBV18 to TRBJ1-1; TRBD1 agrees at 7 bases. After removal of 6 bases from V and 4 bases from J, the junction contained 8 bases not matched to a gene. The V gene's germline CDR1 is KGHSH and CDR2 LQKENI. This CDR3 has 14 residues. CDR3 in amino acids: CASSPTGRITEAFF. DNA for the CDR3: TGTGCCAGCTCCCCGACAGGGAGGATCACTGAAGCTTTCTTT.

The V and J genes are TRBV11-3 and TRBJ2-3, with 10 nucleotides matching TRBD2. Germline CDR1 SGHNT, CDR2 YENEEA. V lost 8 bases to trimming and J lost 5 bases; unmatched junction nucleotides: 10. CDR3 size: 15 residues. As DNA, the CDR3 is TGTGCCAGCTCCGCTAGCGGGAGAGGGAAAGATACGCAGTATTTT. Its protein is CASSASGRGKDTQYF.

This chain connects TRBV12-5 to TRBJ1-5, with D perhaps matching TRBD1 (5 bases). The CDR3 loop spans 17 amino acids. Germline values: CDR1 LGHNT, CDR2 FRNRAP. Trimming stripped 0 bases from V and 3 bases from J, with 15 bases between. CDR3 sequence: CASGLVVDSALNQPQHF. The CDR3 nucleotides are TGTGCTAGTGGTTTGGTTGTTGACAGTGCCCTCAATCAGCCCCAGCATTTT.

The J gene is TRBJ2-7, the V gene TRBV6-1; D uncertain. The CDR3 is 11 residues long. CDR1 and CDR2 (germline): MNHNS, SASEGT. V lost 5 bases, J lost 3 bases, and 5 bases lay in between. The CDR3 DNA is TGTGCCAGCAGTCCCCTCTACGAGCAGTACTTC. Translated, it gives CASSPLYEQYF.

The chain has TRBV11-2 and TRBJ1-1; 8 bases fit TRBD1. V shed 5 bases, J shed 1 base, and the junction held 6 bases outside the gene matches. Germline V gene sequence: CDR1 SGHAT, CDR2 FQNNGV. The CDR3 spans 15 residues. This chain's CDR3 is CASSLQGAQNTEAFF. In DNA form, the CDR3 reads TGTGCCAGCAGCCTCCAGGGGGCTCAGAACACTGAAGCTTTCTTT.

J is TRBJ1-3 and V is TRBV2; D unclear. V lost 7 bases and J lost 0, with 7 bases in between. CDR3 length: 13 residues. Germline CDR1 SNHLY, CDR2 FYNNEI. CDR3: CASTVSSGNTIYF. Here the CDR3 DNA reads TGTGCCAGCACGGTGAGCTCTGGAAACACCATATATTTT.

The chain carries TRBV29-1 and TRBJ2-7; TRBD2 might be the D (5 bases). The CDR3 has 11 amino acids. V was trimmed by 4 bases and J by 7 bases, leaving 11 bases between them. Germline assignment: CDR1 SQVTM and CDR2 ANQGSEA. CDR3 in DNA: TGCAGCGTTGTGGATCCGGGGGAGCAGTACTTC. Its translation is CSVVDPGEQYF.

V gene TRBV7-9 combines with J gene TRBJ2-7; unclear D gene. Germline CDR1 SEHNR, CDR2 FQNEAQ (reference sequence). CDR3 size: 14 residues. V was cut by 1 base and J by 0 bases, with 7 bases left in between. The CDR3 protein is CASSLGRNSYEQYF. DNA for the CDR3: TGTGCCAGCAGCTTAGGCAGAAACTCCTACGAGCAGTACTTC.

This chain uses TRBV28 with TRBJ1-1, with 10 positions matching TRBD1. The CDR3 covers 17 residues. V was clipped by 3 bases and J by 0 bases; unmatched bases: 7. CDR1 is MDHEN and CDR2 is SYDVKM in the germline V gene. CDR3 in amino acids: CASSLGTGAILNTEAFF. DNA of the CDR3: TGTGCCAGCAGTTTGGGGACAGGGGCGATCCTGAACACTGAAGCTTTCTTT.

The CDR3 nucleotides are TGCAGCGTTGTGTCTAGCGGGAGCTACGAGCAGTACTTC. Translation: CSVVSSGSYEQYF. V usage is TRBV29-1 and J usage is TRBJ2-7; 10 bases are a match to TRBD2. CDR1 is SQVTM and CDR2 is ANQGSEA in the germline V gene. The CDR3 is 13 amino acids. The J segment lost 3 bases and the V segment lost 4 bases, leaving 3 bases of the junction unmatched.

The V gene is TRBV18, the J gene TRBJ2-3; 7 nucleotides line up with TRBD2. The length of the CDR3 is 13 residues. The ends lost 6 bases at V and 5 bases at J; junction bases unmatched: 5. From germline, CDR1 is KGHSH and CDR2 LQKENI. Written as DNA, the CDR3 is TGTGCCAGCTCGGAGGTAGCGGGAGATACGCAGTATTTT. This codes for CASSEVAGDTQYF.

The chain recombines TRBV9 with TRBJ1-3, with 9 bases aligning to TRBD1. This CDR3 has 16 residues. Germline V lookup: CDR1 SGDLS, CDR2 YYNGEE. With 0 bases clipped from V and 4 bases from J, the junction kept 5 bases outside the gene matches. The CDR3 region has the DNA TGTGCCAGCAGCGTAGACGGGACAGGGAACGGAAACACCATATATTTT. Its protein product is CASSVDGTGNGNTIYF.